This entry describes one TCR beta chain. Its cognate antigen is unknown. This sample was included in a study of Ad26.COV2.S vaccination and SARS-CoV-2 variants. Study background: Ad26.COV2.S given intramuscularly, once or twice 56 days apart. General study results and limits: Vaccine recipients showed a spike-specific TCR breadth that was higher than in placebo recipients.

The CDR3 has 16 amino acids. The germline V gene encodes CDR1 MNHEY and CDR2 SVGEGT. V lost 2 bases to trimming and J lost 2 bases, with 13 bases between them. Treatment denoted: 15 to 20 received Ad26.COV2.S at low or high dose, single or two shots; roughly five received placebo; per-sample allocation not given. Samples were taken on day 63 after the first vaccine or placebo injection. Libraries were prepared by immunoSEQ multiplex PCR; TCRdb keeps only in-frame clonotypes and omits some of them. The table has 350,000 to 450,000 clones, approximately 90% seen once; the top ten hold less than 2%. This specimen consisted of peripheral blood, obtained in a trial of Ad26.COV2.S vaccine versus placebo. This sequence joins TRBV6-2 or TRBV6-3 and TRBJ1-5, with D perhaps TRBD1 (5 bases). This TCR derives from a person between 18 and 65 years old who received the Ad26.COV2.S COVID-19 vaccine or a placebo. CDR3 DNA: TGTGCCAGCAGTTACGGGGGGGGTTTGGGCAATCAGCCCCAGCATTTT. Translation gives CASSYGGGLGNQPQHF.